The 21 T cell receptor beta chains below all came from one sample that was sequenced in a study of cytomegalovirus exposure and HLA in healthy donors. Primers included in the PCR were 60 Vbeta and 13 Jbeta primers. The repertoire was sequenced with immunoSEQ multiplex PCR; TCRdb's copy has only in-frame clones and lacks some. The sample has 150,000 to 200,000 clones, 70% to 80% seen once. Sequenced material: PBMCs. These receptors came from a male donor in good health and CMV-seronegative.

In its sample, this clone was seen once. This sequence joins TRBV9 and TRBJ1-3, with 7 bases identical to TRBD1. In germline, CDR1 is SGDLS, CDR2 YYNGEE. This CDR3 has 16 residues. After removal of 4 bases from V and 2 bases from J, the junction contained 9 bases not matched to a gene. The CDR3 spells CASSPYLTGTGNTIYF. The CDR3 DNA sequence: TGTGCCAGCAGCCCGTACCTGACAGGGACTGGAAACACCATATATTTT. Full variable domain (missing parts from reference TRBV9 and TRBJ1-3): DSGVTQTPKHLITATGQRVTLRCSPRSGDLSVYWYQQSLDQGLQFLIQYYNGEERAKGNILERFSAQQFPDLHSELNLSSLELGDSALYFCASSPYLTGTGNTIYFGEGSWLTVV.

The chain employs TRBV29-1 and TRBJ2-4; D not resolved. Germline V gives CDR1 SQVTM, CDR2 ANQGSEA. This CDR3 region has 11 residues. Trimming stripped 5 bases from V and 7 bases from J, with 9 bases between. The CDR3: CSVLDSNIQYF. The CDR3 DNA is TGCAGCGTTCTCGACTCGAACATTCAGTACTTC.

The chain combines TRBV28 with TRBJ1-2; 10 nucleotides agree with TRBD1. The germline CDR1 and CDR2 sequences are MDHEN and SYDVKM. CDR3 length equals 12 residues. Unmatched junction bases numbered 2, after V lost 2 bases and J lost 11 bases. The CDR3 DNA reads as TGTGCCAGCAGTTTAAGGGACAGGGGTTACACCTTC. It translates to CASSLRDRGYTF.

The chain recombines TRBV13 with TRBJ2-3; TRBD2 is a possible D gene (5 bases). Trimming pared 5 bases from V and 6 bases from J, leaving 9 bases between. CDR3 length: 12 residues. The V gene's germline CDR1 is PRHDT and CDR2 FYEKMQ (reference sequence). CDR3 coding DNA: TGTGCCAGCAGCCGGGGAGCGGATACGCAGTATTTT. This codes for CASSRGADTQYF.

The V call is TRBV7-2, the J call TRBJ2-6, with D perhaps matching TRBD1 (5 bases). V was clipped by 5 bases and J by 0 bases, with 11 bases between them. Germline V CDR1 and CDR2: SGHTA, FQGNSA. The length of the CDR3 is 16 residues. Here the CDR3 reads CASSKARVSGANVLTF. For the CDR3, the DNA is TGTGCCAGCAGCAAAGCCAGGGTCTCTGGGGCCAACGTCCTGACTTTC.

CDR3 amino acids: CASHRGYSGNTIYF. The CDR3, as DNA: TGTGCCAGTCACAGGGGCTACTCTGGAAACACCATATATTTT. This rearrangement joins TRBV19 to TRBJ1-3; 7 nucleotides match TRBD1. J was trimmed by 0 bases and V by 8 bases; bases with no gene match: 4. This CDR3 is 14 amino acids long. The germline V gene encodes CDR1 LNHDA and CDR2 SQIVND (reference sequence).

This clone was found a few times. The chain recombines TRBV6-1 with TRBJ1-5; D remains unclear. CDR3 length: 13 amino acids. V dropped 5 bases and J dropped 5 bases, with 10 bases sitting between them. Germline V CDR1 and CDR2: MNHNS, SASEGT. CDR3 coding DNA: TGTGCCAGCAGTCGCAACCGAGATCAGCCCCAGCATTTT. This sequence encodes CASSRNRDQPQHF.

The V and J genes are TRBV7-9 and TRBJ2-1, with TRBD1 matching 9 bases. The CDR3 sequence is 15 residues long. Germline trimming cut 5 bases from V and 5 bases from J; bases unmatched to any gene: 7. Germline CDR1 reads SEHNR; CDR2 reads FQNEAQ (reference sequence). Here the CDR3 reads CASSPGWDRDNEQFF. CDR3 coding DNA: TGTGCCAGCAGCCCCGGGTGGGACAGGGACAATGAGCAGTTCTTC.

The J gene is TRBJ2-2, the V gene TRBV6-1, with 11 bases matching TRBD2. Trimming removed 7 bases from V and 6 bases from J; junction bases left unmatched: 4. The germline CDR1 and CDR2 sequences are MNHNS and SASEGT. There are 14 residues in the CDR3. The CDR3 reads CASNPSGGSGELFF. Written as DNA, the CDR3 is TGTGCCAGCAACCCTAGCGGGGGGTCCGGGGAGCTGTTTTTT.

As regards this clone: The same CDR3 arises from other DNA sequences in this sample as well. The chain has TRBV12-5 and TRBJ1-4; perhaps TRBD1 as D (6 bases). Germline lookup yields CDR1 LGHNT and CDR2 FRNRAP. V gave up 4 bases and J gave up 6 bases, with 12 bases separating them. CDR3 length: 14 amino acids. CDR3 nucleotides: TGTGCTAGTGGTTCCCGGGACACCCATGAAAAACTGTTTTTT. Its protein product is CASGSRDTHEKLFF. Full variable domain (outside the CDR3, taken from reference TRBV12-5 and TRBJ1-4): DARVTQTPRHKVTEMGQEVTMRCQPILGHNTVFWYRQTMMQGLELLAYFRNRAPLDDSGMPKDRFSAEMPDATLATLKIQPSEPRDSAVYFCASGSRDTHEKLFFGSGTQLSVL.

The chain combines TRBV12-2 with TRBJ2-1; the table's D call TRBD2 went unverified against the DNA. TRBV12-2 is noted as a pseudogene. This CDR3 is 14 amino acids long. CDR3 coding DNA: TGTGCAAGTCGCTTGAGCCCCGGGGACAATGAGCAGTTCTTC. It translates to CASRLSPGDNEQFF.

A single count supports this clone. This chain connects TRBV6-5 to TRBJ2-2, with D uncertain. The CDR3 has 12 amino acids. Deletions cut 5 bases from V and 7 bases from J, with 8 bases between. CDR1 is MNHEY, CDR2 SVGAGI, per germline. CDR3 coding DNA: TGTGCCAGCAGTAATCGCTACGGGGAGCTGTTTTTT. It encodes CASSNRYGELFF.

The chain has TRBV13 and TRBJ1-4; TRBD1 is a possible D gene (5 bases). The germline CDR1 and CDR2 sequences are PRHDT and FYEKMQ (reference sequence). V was clipped by 5 bases and J by 8 bases, with 18 bases between them. This CDR3 contains 15 residues. DNA for the CDR3: TGTGCCAGCAGCAGTAGGGGATTTGGTTCGGAAAAACTGTTTTTT. As protein: CASSSRGFGSEKLFF.

The chain links TRBV7-9 to TRBJ2-3; 10 nucleotides line up with TRBD2. There are 16 residues in the CDR3. Germline assignment: CDR1 SEHNR and CDR2 FQNEAQ (reference sequence). Trimming removed 5 bases from V and 3 bases from J; junction bases left unmatched: 8. The CDR3 sequence is CASSLLAGVGTDTQYF. Written as DNA, the CDR3 is TGTGCCAGCAGCCTTCTAGCGGGGGTCGGTACAGATACGCAGTATTTT.

The rearrangement uses TRBV21-1 and TRBJ2-1; TRBD2 was called by the table and not checked on the DNA. TRBV21-1 is classified as a pseudogene. The CDR3 runs 16 residues. The CDR3 loop is CASSKAGRGGGNEQFF. The DNA for the CDR3 is TGTGCCAGCAGCAAAGCGGGCCGGGGAGGGGGCAATGAGCAGTTCTTC.

This clone occurred once. V usage is TRBV6-5 and J usage is TRBJ1-1, with D hard to call. V shed 3 bases and J shed 0 bases, with 5 bases lying between them. The CDR3 runs 13 residues. Germline V lookup: CDR1 MNHEY, CDR2 SVGAGI. CDR3 sequence reads: CASSYQVNTEAFF. The CDR3 DNA sequence: TGTGCCAGCAGTTATCAGGTGAACACTGAAGCTTTCTTT.

The chain combines TRBV4-3 with TRBJ1-2; a possible D gene is TRBD1 (5 bases). V lost 0 bases and J lost 4, with 15 bases in between. Germline CDR1 and CDR2: LGHNA and YSLEER. This CDR3 has 16 amino acids. CDR3 protein: CASSQDVTGDFYGYTF. CDR3 DNA sequence: TGCGCCAGCAGCCAAGATGTCACAGGCGATTTCTATGGCTACACCTTC.

The chain employs TRBV19 and TRBJ1-3; 7 bases align to TRBD1. V gave up 3 bases and J gave up 2 bases; unmatched junction bases: 7. Germline CDR1 is LNHDA and CDR2 is SQIVND (reference sequence). The CDR3 runs 16 residues. This CDR3 is CASSIGRGSTGNTIYF. The CDR3 region has the DNA TGTGCCAGTAGTATCGGCAGGGGGTCGACTGGAAACACCATATATTTT.

This chain uses TRBV7-3 with TRBJ2-2; 7 positions agree with TRBD1. Germline CDR1 is SGHTA and CDR2 is FQGTGA. CDR3 length: 15 residues. With V trimmed by 5 bases and J by 4 bases, 7 bases remained unmatched. The CDR3 protein is CASSIATGSTGELFF. In DNA, the CDR3 is TGTGCCAGCAGCATTGCGACAGGGAGCACCGGGGAGCTGTTTTTT.

The rearrangement uses TRBV12-5 and TRBJ2-7, with 7 bases lining up with TRBD1. The CDR3 spans 13 residues. Germline lookup yields CDR1 LGHNT and CDR2 FRNRAP. V lost 4 bases and J lost 3; bases outside the gene matches: 3. Here the CDR3 reads CASGYGQDYEQYF. The CDR3 bases are TGTGCTAGTGGTTACGGACAGGACTACGAGCAGTACTTC.

This chain connects TRBV7-2 to TRBJ2-2; perhaps TRBD1 as D (7 bases). CDR3 length equals 15 residues. V lost 1 base and J 6 bases, leaving 12 bases between the germline ends. Germline CDR1 and CDR2: SGHTA and FQGNSA. The CDR3 reads CASSLGAGGSGELFF. CDR3 in DNA: TGTGCCAGCAGCTTAGGGGCAGGGGGGTCCGGGGAGCTGTTTTTT.